These T cell receptor beta chains were read from a single sample in a study of blood T cell repertoires in COVID-19. This table comes from immunoSEQ multiplex PCR, and its TCRdb copy is limited to in-frame clones, with some not included. The sample lists approximately 480,000 clones, 75% to 90% occurring once. The sample comprised PBMCs or T cells enriched from blood (not recorded which). Receptors originate from a woman between 18 and 29 years old who had recovered from COVID-19. Each CDR3 is given with its conserved first and last residue. D genes are given only for firm matches. The size entry is marked missing in some rows and otherwise reads once, few, many or a size class.

TRBV19	NA	many	TRBJ1-2	CASSTTQGVYGYTF	TGTGCCAGTAGTACAACTCAGGGCGTCTATGGCTACACCTTC
TRBV5-1	TRBD1	NA	TRBJ1-4	CASSLEGAEKLFF	TGCGCCAGCAGCTTGGAGGGGGCTGAAAAACTGTTTTTT
TRBV10-2	NA	NA	TRBJ2-2	CASSGLESGGELFF	TGCGCCAGCAGTGGACTAGAGTCCGGCGGGGAGCTGTTTTTT
TRBV12-3/TRBV12-4	NA	NA	TRBJ1-3	CASSFGPQNTIYF	TGTGCCAGCAGTTTCGGTCCCCAAAACACCATATATTTT
TRBV5-1	NA	NA	TRBJ1-3	CASSPEGAGNTIYF	TGCGCCAGCAGCCCGGAAGGGGCCGGAAACACCATATATTTT
TRBV6-2/TRBV6-3	TRBD2	NA	TRBJ2-3	CASSYSISSGEDTQYF	TGTGCCAGCAGTTACTCGATTTCTAGCGGGGAAGATACGCAGTATTTT
TRBV7-6	NA	few	TRBJ1-5	CASSLVVREGQPQHF	TGTGCCAGCAGCTTAGTGGTCAGGGAAGGTCAGCCCCAGCATTTT
TRBV5-1	TRBD1	NA	TRBJ2-7	CASGRGQETYEQYF	TGCGCCAGCGGAAGGGGACAGGAGACCTACGAGCAGTACTTC
TRBV7-8	NA	NA	TRBJ2-5	CASSARTNKRETQYF	TGTGCCAGCAGCGCCCGGACTAACAAGCGAGAGACCCAGTACTTC
TRBV5-1	TRBD1	NA	TRBJ1-5	CASQRDRGYRPQHF	TGCGCCAGCCAACGCGACAGGGGGTATCGACCCCAGCATTTT
TRBV19	NA	NA	TRBJ1-3	CASSIRGSGNTIYF	TGTGCCAGTAGTATTAGGGGCTCTGGAAACACCATATATTTT
TRBV4-1	TRBD1	NA	TRBJ1-2	CASSQVRTGRAYGYTF	TGCGCCAGCAGCCAAGTTCGGACAGGGCGTGCCTATGGCTACACCTTC
TRBV11-2	NA	once	TRBJ2-1	CASSLEGAGYNEQFF	TGTGCCAGCAGCTTAGAAGGGGCAGGCTACAATGAGCAGTTCTTC
TRBV5-1	TRBD2	once	TRBJ2-1	CASSPLANSYNEQFF	TGCGCCAGCAGCCCACTAGCGAACTCCTACAATGAGCAGTTCTTC
TRBV11-2	TRBD2	NA	TRBJ2-5	CASSLRGLAGQETQYF	TGTGCCAGCAGTCTACGAGGGCTAGCGGGCCAAGAGACCCAGTACTTC
TRBV10-3	TRBD1	NA	TRBJ2-5	CAISEPMTGKGETQYF	TGTGCCATCAGTGAGCCTATGACAGGGAAGGGAGAGACCCAGTACTTC
TRBV28	TRBD1	NA	TRBJ2-6	CASSLFGQGEPGANVLTF	TGTGCCAGCAGTTTATTTGGACAGGGTGAGCCTGGGGCCAACGTCCTGACTTTC
TRBV28	TRBD1	NA	TRBJ1-2	CASSPIRDSTNYGYTF	TGTGCCAGCAGTCCAATCCGGGACAGCACTAACTATGGCTACACCTTC
TRBV4-2	NA	NA	TRBJ1-2	CASSVSSGFRGYTF	TGTGCCAGCAGCGTGTCCTCCGGGTTTAGGGGCTACACCTTC
TRBV27	NA	NA	TRBJ1-4	CASSFLRVDEKLFF	TGTGCCAGCAGTTTCCTCCGGGTGGATGAAAAACTGTTTTTT
TRBV6-5	TRBD2	NA	TRBJ2-3	CASRAGGSDTQYF	TGTGCCAGCAGAGCGGGGGGCTCGGATACGCAGTATTTT
TRBV3-1/TRBV3-2	TRBD2	once	TRBJ2-1	CASSRGLGEQFF	TGTGCCAGCAGCCGGGGACTAGGTGAGCAGTTCTTC
TRBV14	NA	NA	TRBJ1-4	CASSQGLSGRATNEKLFF	TGTGCCAGCAGCCAAGGATTATCTGGGAGAGCAACTAATGAAAAACTGTTTTTT
TRBV2	TRBD1	NA	TRBJ2-7	CASKDRVESYYEQYF	TGTGCCAGCAAGGACAGGGTTGAGTCTTACTACGAGCAGTACTTC
TRBV7-2	TRBD2	NA	TRBJ2-2	CASSLRRGGGTGELFF	TGTGCCAGCAGCTTACGGCGGGGGGGTGGCACCGGGGAGCTGTTTTTT
TRBV19	NA	NA	TRBJ2-2	CASTVEGLNTGELFF	TGTGCCAGTACCGTGGAGGGCTTGAACACCGGGGAGCTGTTTTTT
TRBV12-5	NA	NA	TRBJ1-2	CASGLVLDRVNYGYTF	TGTGCTAGTGGTTTGGTTCTAGACAGAGTCAACTATGGCTACACCTTC
TRBV30	TRBD1	NA	TRBJ1-1	CAWSVDRGTEAFF	TGTGCCTGGAGTGTAGACAGGGGAACTGAAGCTTTCTTT
TRBV13	NA	NA	TRBJ2-7	CASSSLQRTVYF	TGTGCCAGCAGCTCCCTCCAGCGGACGGTTTACTTC
TRBV27	TRBD1	NA	TRBJ2-1	CASRQGGSYNEQFF	TGTGCCAGTCGACAGGGGGGCTCCTACAATGAGCAGTTCTTC
TRBV28	TRBD1	few	TRBJ1-2	CASSLMTGNGYTF	TGTGCCAGCAGTCTGATGACAGGGAATGGCTACACCTTC
TRBV7-9	TRBD2	NA	TRBJ2-5	CASSLTSGLAGGKETQYF	TGTGCCAGCAGCTTAACATCTGGACTAGCGGGGGGCAAAGAGACCCAGTACTTC
TRBV7-2	TRBD1	NA	TRBJ2-5	CASSLTGIRDRQETQYF	TGTGCCAGCAGCCTTACTGGAATCCGGGACAGACAAGAGACCCAGTACTTC
TRBV19	TRBD1	NA	TRBJ2-7	CASSTEPGGSREQYF	TGTGCCAGTAGTACCGAGCCAGGGGGCTCTCGGGAGCAGTACTTC
TRBV5-3	NA	NA	TRBJ2-7	CARRRTDYEQYF	TGTGCCAGAAGAAGGACAGACTACGAGCAGTACTTC
TRBV7-2	NA	NA	TRBJ1-2	CASSLNPQSREGANYGYTF	TGTGCCAGCAGCTTAAACCCCCAAAGTAGAGAGGGAGCTAACTATGGCTACACCTTC